This TCR beta chain appears in the sequencing data of a study of cytomegalovirus exposure and HLA in healthy donors. This clone was counted a single time. PCR employed 60 Vbeta and 13 Jbeta primers. Only in-frame clones appear in the TCRdb table, and some are missing; sequencing was by immunoSEQ multiplex PCR. The sample has about 140,000 clones, around 80% seen once; the top ten hold 1% to 1.5%. Germline values: CDR1 MGHDK, CDR2 SYGVNS. CDR3 length: 12 residues. V gave up 4 bases and J gave up 6 bases, with 10 bases separating them. Sequenced input: PBMCs. This chain joins TRBV25-1 and TRBJ2-7; the D is unclear. The sequence derives from a male donor in good health and CMV-seropositive. The CDR3 region is CASSVIVGEQYF. The CDR3 DNA is TGTGCCAGCAGTGTGATAGTCGGCGAGCAGTACTTC.